This T cell receptor (beta chain) appears in the sequencing data of a study of T-cell memory formation after mild COVID-19. Notes on this clonotype: What it recognizes is unknown.

5'RACE primed at constant segments yielded TCR alpha and TCR beta cDNA libraries bearing sample barcodes and UMIs. TCRdb processed the 5' RACE reads anew with MiXCR; each CDR3 protein has one entry. The sample has about 340,000 distinct CDR3 sequences, less than 20% seen once. Whole-study results and caveats: Mainly CM and EM harbored the contracting CD4+ clones; mainly EMRA harbored the CD8+ ones. The authors left the SARS-CoV-2 specificity of second-wave clones peaking on day 37 unconfirmed. Cross-reactive memory apparently joined, as some responding clones appeared in pre-infection memory.

Trimming shortened V by 3 bases and J by 8 bases, and 11 bases separated the two germline ends. Germline CDR1 reads MDHEN; CDR2 reads SYDVKM. CDR3 length equals 14 residues. The receptor was derived from a man aged 18-30 years who had mild COVID-19 (a few samples of this study predate the infection). Cell type and time point are not known. The sample taken for sequencing was PBMCs or a T cell subset sorted from them (not recorded which). The rearrangement links TRBV28 to TRBJ1-6; a weak D match, TRBD1 (6 bases). The CDR3 DNA reads TGTGCCAGCAGTTTTGAGGGGGGGGATTCACCCCTCCACTTT. Encoded protein: CASSFEGGDSPLHF.